The 6 T cell receptor beta chains below all came from one sample that was sequenced in a study of blood T cell repertoires in COVID-19. Using immunoSEQ multiplex PCR, the repertoire was profiled, and TCRdb retains in-frame clones only, with some absent. The sample holds around 40,000 clones, around 86% seen once. The sample was peripheral blood. The receptor set was obtained from a middle-aged man with active COVID-19.

A single count supports this clone. The rearrangement joins TRBV28 to TRBJ2-7; no reliable D call. The CDR3 is 12 residues long. Looked up from germline, CDR1 is MDHEN and CDR2 is SYDVKM. V was pared by 1 base and J by 1 base, with 2 bases between. This CDR3 is CASSLSSYEQYF. In DNA form, the CDR3 reads TGTGCCAGCAGTTTATCGTCCTACGAGCAGTACTTC. Supplemented by reference TRBV28 and TRBJ2-7, the full variable domain reads DVKVTQSSRYLVKRTGEKVFLECVQDMDHENMFWYRQDPGLGLRLIYFSYDVKMKEKGDIPEGYSVSREKKERFSLILESASTNQTSMYLCASSLSSYEQYFGPGTRLTVT.

The chain recombines TRBV5-4 with TRBJ2-1; TRBD1 aligns across 7 bases. The CDR3 has 15 amino acids. CDR1 and CDR2 from the germline V gene are SGHNT and YYREEE (reference sequence). V lost 2 bases and J lost 5; bases outside the gene matches: 7. The CDR3 sequence: CASSFSDRANNEQFF. As DNA, the CDR3 is TGTGCCAGCAGCTTCTCAGACAGGGCGAACAATGAGCAGTTCTTC.

The gene calls are TRBV9 and TRBJ2-7, with TRBD2 identical over 12 bases. Germline CDR1 is SGDLS and CDR2 is YYNGEE. The CDR3 totals 14 residues. The trim removed 4 bases at V and 7 bases at J, leaving 6 bases unmatched. The CDR3 loop reads CASSQTSGSWEQYF. DNA for the CDR3: TGTGCCAGCAGCCAGACTAGCGGGAGCTGGGAGCAGTACTTC.

The chain carries TRBV5-4 and TRBJ2-3, with TRBD1 matching 10 bases. V lost 6 bases, J lost 5 bases, and 9 bases stayed unmatched. The germline V gene has CDR1 SGHNT and CDR2 YYREEE (reference sequence). The CDR3 runs to 15 residues. The CDR3, as DNA: TGTGCCAGCACCCTGGGGACAGGGGATATAGATACGCAGTATTTT. Protein sequence: CASTLGTGDIDTQYF.

The V and J genes are TRBV7-9 and TRBJ2-7; D is possibly TRBD1 (5 bases). V lost 5 bases, J lost 6 bases, and 17 bases lay in between. Germline V gene lookup returns CDR1 SEHNR and CDR2 FQNEAQ (reference sequence). The CDR3 contains 14 residues. The CDR3 is CASSTGHPLTEQYF. CDR3 bases: TGTGCCAGCAGCACCGGACACCCTCTCACCGAGCAGTACTTC. Variable domain in full (rest from reference TRBV7-9 and TRBJ2-7): DTGVSQNPRHKITKRGQNVTFRCDPISEHNRLYWYRQTLGQGPEFLTYFQNEAQLEKSRLLSDRFSAERPKGSFSTLEIQRTEQGDSAMYLCASSTGHPLTEQYFGPGTRLTVT.

The genes are TRBV2 and TRBJ1-2; D gene ambiguous. The CDR3 covers 14 residues. The V and J ends lost 2 bases and 5 bases respectively, with 12 bases between them. Germline V gene lookup returns CDR1 SNHLY and CDR2 FYNNEI. CDR3 residues: CASSESRGLYGYTF. The CDR3 DNA reads TGTGCCAGCAGTGAAAGTAGAGGATTATATGGCTACACCTTC.